The T cell receptor beta chain described here comes from a study of T-cell reconstitution after alpha-beta-depleted transplantation in children. General observations from the study: When one year had passed after transplant, most T-cell counts and diversity came from newly produced T cells. High day-60 TCRbeta diversity in some patients came from surviving recipient T cells and thymic progenitors.

Unique molecular identifiers were used in preparing the TCRbeta library. Using its own MiXCR run on the PCR reads, TCRdb lists one record per CDR3 protein. In the table there are roughly 200,000 distinct CDR3 sequences, about 11% of which are singletons. In its sample, this clonotype was seen many times. Antigen: not known. This sample comprised PBMCs, obtained before TCRalphabeta/CD19-depleted stem cell transplant. The sequence was collected from a child younger than two with acute myeloid leukemia, due to receive a stem cell transplant.

CDR3 sequence reads: CSARDASGPFADTQYF. The CDR3 coding sequence is TGCAGTGCTAGAGACGCTAGCGGACCTTTTGCAGATACGCAGTATTTT. The V gene is TRBV20-1, the J gene TRBJ2-3; 7 nucleotides align to TRBD2. The CDR3 extends over 16 amino acids. From germline, CDR1 is DFQATT and CDR2 SNEGSKA (reference sequence). Trimming removed 0 bases from V and 4 bases from J; junction bases left unmatched: 10.